This T cell receptor (beta chain) was retrieved from a study of T-cell memory formation after mild COVID-19. Study information: The study found TCR clusters largely donor specific. Study-level findings and limits: Second-wave clones that peaked on day 37 lacked confirmed SARS-CoV-2 specificity. Balance between CD4 and CD8 was seen in clones contracting day 15 to 85, and a CD4+ lean was seen in later expanders.

Comments on this clonotype: Antigen: not known.

After 5'RACE with constant-segment primers, TCR alpha and TCR beta cDNA libraries carrying sample barcodes and UMIs were obtained. TCRdb used MiXCR to reprocess the 5' RACE reads, holding one entry per CDR3 protein. Here the sample spans 270,000 or so distinct CDR3 sequences, approximately 15% being singletons. Germline CDR1 MNHEY, CDR2 SMNVEV (reference sequence). The CDR3 runs to 14 residues. V was pared by 5 bases and J by 5 bases, with 9 bases of the junction left unmatched. This chain links TRBV27 with TRBJ2-7; TRBD1 agrees at 7 bases. This clonotype was sampled from a man younger than 35 who had mild COVID-19 (a few samples of this study predate the infection). Cell type and time point are not known. The sequencing sample was made of PBMCs or a T cell subset sorted from them (not recorded which). The CDR3 sequence is CASSAYRGSHEQYF. The CDR3 nucleotides read TGTGCCAGCAGTGCCTACAGGGGATCGCACGAGCAGTACTTC.